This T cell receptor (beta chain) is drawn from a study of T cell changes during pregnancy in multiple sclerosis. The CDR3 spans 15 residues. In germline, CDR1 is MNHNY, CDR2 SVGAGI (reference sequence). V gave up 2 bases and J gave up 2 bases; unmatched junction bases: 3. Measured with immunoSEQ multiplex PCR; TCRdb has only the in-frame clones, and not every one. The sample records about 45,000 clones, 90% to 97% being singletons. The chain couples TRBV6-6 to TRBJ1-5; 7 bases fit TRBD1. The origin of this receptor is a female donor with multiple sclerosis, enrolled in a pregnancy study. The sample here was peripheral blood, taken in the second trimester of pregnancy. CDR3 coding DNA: TGTGCCAGCAGTTACCAGGGGGGACGCAATCAGCCCCAGCATTTT. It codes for CASSYQGGRNQPQHF.